A selection of T cell receptor beta chains follows, all from one sample in a study of blood T cell repertoires in COVID-19. Using immunoSEQ multiplex PCR, the repertoire was profiled, and TCRdb retains in-frame clones only, with some absent. The table shows approximately 400,000 clones, with 88% occurring only once. Sequenced sample: peripheral blood. All receptors come from a woman aged 50 to 65 with COVID-19, enrolled during active disease. Each CDR3 is given with its conserved first and last residue. Fields, in order: clone size, J gene, D gene, V gene, CDR3 protein, CDR3 DNA. A D gene is named only where the DNA matches it firmly. Rows may omit the clone size; those that give it use once, few, many or a size class.

. TRBJ1-1 . TRBV19 CASTSGADARLGAFF .
. TRBJ1-4 . TRBV2 CASSEPGEDEKLFF TGTGCCAGCAGTGAGCCGGGGGAAGATGAAAAACTGTTTTTT
. TRBJ2-2 . TRBV30 CAGQNTGELFF TGTGCCGGACAGAACACCGGGGAGCTGTTTTTT
once TRBJ1-2 . TRBV7-9 CASSLDAGHGYTF TGTGCCAGCAGCTTAGATGCAGGGCATGGCTACACCTTC
. TRBJ1-3 TRBD1 TRBV18 CASSPGGQSGNTIYF TGTGCCAGCTCACCCGGGGGACAGAGTGGAAACACCATATATTTT
. TRBJ1-2 . TRBV6-5 CASSYSPGEGYTF TGTGCCAGCAGTTACTCGCCAGGGGAAGGCTACACCTTC
. TRBJ1-1 . TRBV9 CASSVGSGTEAFF TGTGCCAGCAGCGTAGGATCGGGCACTGAAGCTTTCTTT
. TRBJ1-4 . TRBV6-5 CASGGGQWDEKLFF TGTGCCAGCGGGGGGGGGCAGTGGGATGAAAAACTGTTTTTT
. TRBJ1-2 TRBD1 TRBV5-1 CASSTGQYGYTF TGCGCCAGCAGCACGGGACAGTATGGCTACACCTTC
. TRBJ2-1 TRBD1 TRBV2 CASGRTGQGNEQFF TGTGCCAGCGGTAGGACAGGTCAGGGCAATGAGCAGTTCTTC
. TRBJ2-3 TRBD2 TRBV2 CASRSLAGGNTDTQYF TGTGCCAGTCGATCACTAGCGGGGGGCAACACAGATACGCAGTATTTT
. TRBJ1-2 . TRBV2 CASSEAPRYYGYTF TGTGCCAGCAGTGAAGCGCCCAGGTACTATGGCTACACCTTC
. TRBJ1-2 TRBD1 TRBV20-1 CSAPQGAGYTF TGCAGTGCCCCACAGGGGGCTGGCTACACCTTC
once TRBJ2-2 TRBD1 TRBV2 CASSYETDRPTGELFF TGTGCCAGCAGTTATGAAACGGACAGGCCCACCGGGGAGCTGTTTTTT
. TRBJ1-2 . TRBV27 CASSSPGTQVGYTF TGTGCCAGCAGTTCTCCCGGGACACAAGTGGGCTACACCTTC
. TRBJ2-3 TRBD1 TRBV19 CASRQGVGTDTQYF TGTGCCAGTAGACAGGGGGTGGGTACAGATACGCAGTATTTT
. TRBJ2-7 . TRBV2 CASSTGVEQYF TGTGCCAGCTCGACCGGGGTCGAGCAGTACTTC
once TRBJ1-2 . TRBV13 CASSLESAGHYGYTF TGTGCCAGCAGCTTAGAGTCGGCAGGCCACTATGGCTACACCTTC
. TRBJ1-1 . TRBV5-1 CASSLGDTEAFF TGCGCCAGCAGCCTCGGGGACACTGAAGCTTTCTTT
. TRBJ2-7 . TRBV2 CASSEAEVNEQYF TGTGCCAGCAGTGAAGCGGAGGTCAACGAGCAGTACTTC
once TRBJ1-4 . TRBV28 CASRLISRRQPARNEKLFF TGTGCCAGCAGATTAATATCCCGACGACAACCGGCGCGCAATGAAAAACTGTTTTTT
. TRBJ1-1 . TRBV19 CASSDSLNTEAFF TGTGCCAGTAGCGACAGCCTGAACACTGAAGCTTTCTTT
. TRBJ1-1 . TRBV5-5 CASSLEWAGLAFF TGTGCCAGCAGCTTGGAATGGGCAGGGCTAGCTTTCTTT
. TRBJ2-3 . TRBV28 CASSLPGIGDTQYF TGTGCCAGCAGTTTACCGGGGATTGGGGATACGCAGTATTTT
. TRBJ1-1 TRBD1 TRBV11-2 CASSLLTGMHTEAFF TGTGCCAGCAGCTTATTGACAGGGATGCATACTGAAGCTTTCTTT
. TRBJ1-2 . TRBV9 CASSERGGDYGYTF TGTGCCAGCAGCGAAAGGGGAGGGGACTATGGCTACACCTTC
. TRBJ1-5 . TRBV4-1 CASSPLQYSNQPQHF TGCGCCAGCAGCCCCCTCCAGTATAGCAATCAGCCCCAGCATTTT
. TRBJ1-2 . TRBV7-9 CASSTYLEYGYTF TGTGCCAGCAGCACGTATCTAGAGTATGGCTACACCTTC
. TRBJ2-1 . TRBV5-1 CASQVVGSYNEQFF TGCGCCTCCCAAGTCGTCGGCTCCTACAATGAGCAGTTCTTC
once TRBJ1-1 . TRBV20-1 CSARTVLEAFF TGCAGTGCTAGGACAGTCCTTGAAGCTTTCTTT
. TRBJ2-1 TRBD1 TRBV9 CASSGPTGALYNEQFF TGTGCCAGCAGCGGCCCAACAGGGGCGCTCTACAATGAGCAGTTCTTC
. TRBJ1-2 TRBD1 TRBV27 CASSLTGQGHGYTF TGTGCCAGCAGTTTAACCGGACAGGGCCACGGCTACACCTTC
few TRBJ1-1 TRBD1 TRBV5-4 CASSASRQGRTEAFF TGTGCCAGCAGCGCCAGCCGACAGGGTCGGACTGAAGCTTTCTTT
. TRBJ1-1 . TRBV4-1 CASRTVKMNTEAFF TGCGCCAGCAGGACAGTGAAAATGAACACTGAAGCTTTCTTT
once TRBJ2-2 TRBD1 TRBV20-1 CSARGEQGADGELFF TGCAGTGCTCGTGGGGAACAGGGGGCGGACGGGGAGCTGTTTTTT
. TRBJ2-3 TRBD1 TRBV7-6 CASSPGTGGVTDTQYF TGTGCCAGCAGCCCTGGGACAGGGGGCGTCACAGATACGCAGTATTTT
few TRBJ1-5 TRBD1 TRBV5-3 CARSPGPGQGDNQPQHF TGTGCCAGAAGCCCGGGACCGGGACAGGGGGACAATCAGCCCCAGCATTTT
. TRBJ2-3 . TRBV7-6 CASKSGGGTDTQYF TGTGCCAGCAAATCCGGCGGGGGCACAGATACGCAGTATTTT
. TRBJ1-2 . TRBV6-6 CASSPTGFPDGYTF TGTGCCAGCAGTCCCACAGGGTTTCCAGATGGCTACACCTTC
. TRBJ2-7 . TRBV7-2 CASSTRTGEQYF TGTGCCAGCAGCACCCGTACAGGGGAGCAGTACTTC